The 8 T cell receptor beta chains in this list originate from one sample, sequenced in a study of cytomegalovirus exposure and HLA in healthy donors. Amplification used 60 Vbeta primers and 13 Jbeta primers. Repertoires were generated with immunoSEQ multiplex PCR, while TCRdb's copy carries only in-frame clones and drops some. The table lists hundreds of thousands of clones, approximately 70% of them singletons. The source material was PBMCs. Receptor source: a man aged 35 to 55 in good health and CMV-seropositive.

This sequence joins TRBV18 and TRBJ1-1; 7 nucleotides line up with TRBD1. This CDR3 spans 15 amino acids. Trimming at V came to 5 bases and at J to 0 bases, leaving 6 bases not matched to a gene. The germline gives CDR1 KGHSH, CDR2 LQKENI. The CDR3 bases are TGTGCCAGCTCATACGGGACAGCTATGAACACTGAAGCTTTCTTT. It translates to CASSYGTAMNTEAFF.

The CDR3 loop reads CASSQEFAPGGTDTQYF. As DNA, the CDR3 is TGCGCCAGCAGCCAAGAGTTCGCCCCGGGGGGCACAGATACGCAGTATTTT. This chain connects TRBV4-3 to TRBJ2-3; a possible D gene is TRBD2 (6 bases). The CDR3 runs to 17 residues. CDR1 and CDR2 (germline): LGHNA, YSLEER. With 0 bases removed from V and 1 base from J, the gap between germline ends came to 14 bases.

This clone was seen only a few times. The chain joins TRBV5-1 to TRBJ2-1; 8 bases fit TRBD1. The CDR3 length is 16 residues. The V segment lost 4 bases and the J segment 1 base; nucleotides outside the gene matches: 7. Germline assignment: CDR1 SGHRS and CDR2 YFSETQ. CDR3 DNA sequence: TGCGCCAGCAGCCTGGAGGGACAGGAATCCTACAATGAGCAGTTCTTC. Residues: CASSLEGQESYNEQFF.

V is TRBV4-1 and J is TRBJ2-3, with D tentatively TRBD2 (5 bases). This CDR3 has 17 residues. Germline V gene lookup returns CDR1 MGHRA and CDR2 YSYEKL. Trimming pared 5 bases from V and 7 bases from J, leaving 25 bases between. Here the CDR3 reads CASSVKGSASGEYTQYF. For the CDR3, the DNA is TGCGCCAGCAGCGTAAAGGGTAGCGCCTCCGGGGAATATACGCAGTATTTT.

This chain connects TRBV4-2 to TRBJ2-2, with D tentatively TRBD2 (5 bases). Germline CDR1 LGHNA, CDR2 YNFKEQ. Trimming pared 0 bases from V and 6 bases from J, leaving 8 bases between. The CDR3 covers 14 residues. DNA for the CDR3: TGTGCCAGCAGCCAAGAGGGAGAGGCCGGGGAGCTGTTTTTT. This translates into CASSQEGEAGELFF.

This clone was seen a single time. The chain has TRBV29-1 and TRBJ2-7; the match to TRBD1 covers 7 bases. The CDR3 totals 15 residues. V shed 1 base, J shed 0 bases, and the junction held 6 bases outside the gene matches. Germline V gene lookup returns CDR1 SQVTM and CDR2 ANQGSEA. The CDR3 bases are TGCAGCGTTGAAGGGAACCACAGGGGCTCCTACGAGCAGTACTTC. Its protein product is CSVEGNHRGSYEQYF.

This chain links TRBV10-3 with TRBJ1-2; TRBD1 might be the D (6 bases). Trimming removed 1 base at V and 4 bases at J, with 13 bases between. CDR1 is ENHRY and CDR2 is SYGVKD in the germline V gene. The CDR3 has 15 residues. Here the CDR3 DNA reads TGTGCCATCAGTGAGTTCCGGACAGCGACCTATGGCTACACCTTC. This translates into CAISEFRTATYGYTF.

In this sample, this clone turned up a few times. Here the CDR3 reads CASRDNRGMTQYF. The CDR3 bases are TGTGCCAGCAGAGACAATCGGGGGATGACCCAGTACTTC. The chain uses TRBV7-2 and TRBJ2-5, with D possibly matching TRBD2 (6 bases). Germline V gene lookup returns CDR1 SGHTA and CDR2 FQGNSA. The V gene lost 6 bases and the J gene lost 7 bases, with 15 bases spanning the gap. The CDR3 runs 13 residues.